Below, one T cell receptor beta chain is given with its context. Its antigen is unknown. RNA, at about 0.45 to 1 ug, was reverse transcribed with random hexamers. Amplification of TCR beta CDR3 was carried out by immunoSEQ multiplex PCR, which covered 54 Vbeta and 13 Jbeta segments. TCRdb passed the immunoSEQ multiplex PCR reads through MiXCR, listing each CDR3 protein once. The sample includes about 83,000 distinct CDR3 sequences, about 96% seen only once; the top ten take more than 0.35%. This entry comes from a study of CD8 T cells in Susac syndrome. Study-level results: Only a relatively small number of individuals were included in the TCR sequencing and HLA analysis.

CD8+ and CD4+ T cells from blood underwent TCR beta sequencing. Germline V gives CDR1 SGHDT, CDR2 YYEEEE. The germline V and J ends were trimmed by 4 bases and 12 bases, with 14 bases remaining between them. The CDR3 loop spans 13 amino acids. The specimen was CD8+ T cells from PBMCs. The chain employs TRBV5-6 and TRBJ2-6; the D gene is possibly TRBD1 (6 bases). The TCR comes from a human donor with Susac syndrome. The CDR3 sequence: CASSPGQKTVLTF. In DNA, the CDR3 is TGTGCCAGCAGCCCCGGACAGAAGACCGTCCTGACTTTC.